This T cell receptor beta chain was obtained from a study of T-cell memory formation after mild COVID-19. Whole-study context: Largely donor-specific sequence clusters came from a couple of donors.

As for this clonotype: Its antigen is not identified.

Findings and caveats of the study: Some responding clones appeared in pre-infection memory, suggesting cross-reactive memory joined. The study found balanced CD4/CD8 in clones contracting day 15 to 85 and a CD4+ lean in later expanders. Clones that contracted clustered mainly in CM and EM if CD4+ and in EMRA if CD8+.

V lost 3 bases and J lost 3, with 9 bases in between. The CDR3 runs 13 residues. Per germline, CDR1 SGHRS and CDR2 YFSETQ. MiXCR was run by TCRdb on the 5' RACE reads, yielding one entry per CDR3 protein. The sample contains roughly 240,000 distinct CDR3 sequences, about 17% of which appear only once. This clonotype originated in a man younger than 35 who had mild COVID-19 (a few samples of this study predate the infection). Cell type and time point are not known. The V and J genes are TRBV5-1 and TRBJ1-1; D is perhaps TRBD1 (5 bases). The sample consisted of PBMCs or a T cell subset sorted from them (not recorded which). DNA of the CDR3: TGCGCCAGCAGCTGGGGACGGGACACTGAAGCTTTCTTT. This gives the protein CASSWGRDTEAFF.